The following is a T cell receptor (beta chain) sequence with its context. The sample is drawn from a study of blood T cell repertoires in COVID-19. Study context: The study drew acute and convalescent COVID-19 samples from the United States, Italy and Spain. PBMCs, B-cell-depleted T cells, or T cells provided the cDNA or gDNA that made up the material.

The CDR3 runs to 16 residues. The V gene lost 2 bases and the J gene lost 3 bases, with 17 bases spanning the gap. Germline values: CDR1 MNHEY, CDR2 SMNVEV (reference sequence). In the authors' methods: Estimated nucleated cell counts came from reference gene primer amplification. Assay used: immunoSEQ multiplex PCR; TCRdb lists only in-frame clones, some missing. The V and J calls and the clone size are those of that table, but D and trimming were determined from the DNA. The profile shows 200,000 or so clones, around nine tenths of them singletons. Sequencing was performed on peripheral blood. This sequence joins TRBV27 and TRBJ2-7, with D maybe TRBD1 (6 bases). The sequence derives from a woman aged 60-75 years with acute or convalescent COVID-19. The CDR3: CASSLRGQSLFYEQYF. In DNA, the CDR3 is TGTGCCAGCAGTTTAAGAGGACAGAGTCTTTTCTACGAGCAGTACTTC.